This note documents a single T cell receptor beta chain sequence. These data come from a study of blood T cells in healthy people across ages. Together with a sample-barcoded 5' primer, a J-beta primer mix was included in a second PCR lasting about 7 to 11 cycles. Each CDR3 protein is one row after TCRdb ran MiXCR on the 5' RACE reads. This sample yields about 640,000 distinct CDR3 sequences, of which approximately 50% are seen a single time; 30% to 45% belongs to the top ten. The CDR3 runs to 14 residues. Germline V gives CDR1 MDHEN, CDR2 SYDVKM. V was clipped by 4 bases and J by 3 bases; unmatched bases: 6.

This chain uses TRBV28 with TRBJ2-7, with 7 positions matching TRBD1. This receptor was taken from a man between 60 and 70 years old in good health. The sequenced sample was blood. CDR3 sequence: CASSSGQANYEQYF. DNA for the CDR3: TGTGCCAGCAGTTCCGGACAGGCGAACTACGAGCAGTACTTC. Using reference TRBV28 and TRBJ2-7 for the parts outside the CDR3, the full variable domain is DVKVTQSSRYLVKRTGEKVFLECVQDMDHENMFWYRQDPGLGLRLIYFSYDVKMKEKGDIPEGYSVSREKKERFSLILESASTNQTSMYLCASSSGQANYEQYFGPGTRLTVT.